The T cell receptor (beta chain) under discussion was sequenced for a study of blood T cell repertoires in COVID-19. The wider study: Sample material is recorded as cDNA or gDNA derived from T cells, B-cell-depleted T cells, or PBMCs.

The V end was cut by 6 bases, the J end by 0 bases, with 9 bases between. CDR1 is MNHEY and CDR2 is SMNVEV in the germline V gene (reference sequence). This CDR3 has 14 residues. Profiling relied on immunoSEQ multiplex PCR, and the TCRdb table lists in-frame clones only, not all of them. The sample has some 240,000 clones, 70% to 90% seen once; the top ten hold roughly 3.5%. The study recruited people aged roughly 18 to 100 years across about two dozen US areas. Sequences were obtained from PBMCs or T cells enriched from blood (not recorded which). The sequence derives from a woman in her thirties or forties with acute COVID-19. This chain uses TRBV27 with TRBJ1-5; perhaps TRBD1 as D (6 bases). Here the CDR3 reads CASRTGTSNQPQHF. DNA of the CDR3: TGTGCCAGCAGAACAGGGACTAGCAATCAGCCCCAGCATTTT.